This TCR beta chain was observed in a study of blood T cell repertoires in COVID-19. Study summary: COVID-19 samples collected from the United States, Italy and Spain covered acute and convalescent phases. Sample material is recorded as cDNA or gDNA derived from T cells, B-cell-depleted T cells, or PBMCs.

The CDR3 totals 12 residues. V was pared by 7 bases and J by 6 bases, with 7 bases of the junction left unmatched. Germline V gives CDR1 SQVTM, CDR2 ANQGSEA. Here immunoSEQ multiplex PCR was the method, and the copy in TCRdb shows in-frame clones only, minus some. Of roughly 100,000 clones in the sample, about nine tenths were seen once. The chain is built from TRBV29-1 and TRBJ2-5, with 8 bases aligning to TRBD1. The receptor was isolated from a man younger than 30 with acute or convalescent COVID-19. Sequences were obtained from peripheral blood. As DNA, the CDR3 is TGCAGCGCAGGACAGGGTGACAAGACCCAGTACTTC. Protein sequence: CSAGQGDKTQYF.